This entry features one T cell receptor (beta chain) sequence. No antigen is known for it. The sample belongs to a study of T cell responses to AZD1222 COVID-19 vaccine. Overall study context: Samples with a second dose at about 4 or about 12 weeks were pooled together. Overall study results and limits: Spike-specific TCR breadth and depth grew following two AZD1222 doses. Repertoire sampling was restricted to post-peak T cell response timepoints. The donor group comprised mostly white British people and more females; the analysis possibly underestimated clonal diversity.

Using immunoSEQ multiplex PCR, the repertoire was profiled, and TCRdb retains in-frame clones only, with some absent. The sample lists 120,000 or so clones, around 92% occurring once. This clonotype was obtained from an adult in good health. Sample: peripheral blood, taken on day 0 of AZD1222 vaccination.

As DNA, the CDR3 is TGTGCCAGCAGGCTACTAGCGGGAGCCTACGAGCAGTACTTC. Its protein is CASRLLAGAYEQYF. This chain links TRBV6-5 with TRBJ2-7; 11 nucleotides agree with TRBD2. This CDR3 is built from 14 residues. The J segment lost 2 bases and the V segment lost 6 bases, leaving 3 bases of the junction unmatched. Germline-derived CDR1 and CDR2 are MNHEY and SVGAGI.